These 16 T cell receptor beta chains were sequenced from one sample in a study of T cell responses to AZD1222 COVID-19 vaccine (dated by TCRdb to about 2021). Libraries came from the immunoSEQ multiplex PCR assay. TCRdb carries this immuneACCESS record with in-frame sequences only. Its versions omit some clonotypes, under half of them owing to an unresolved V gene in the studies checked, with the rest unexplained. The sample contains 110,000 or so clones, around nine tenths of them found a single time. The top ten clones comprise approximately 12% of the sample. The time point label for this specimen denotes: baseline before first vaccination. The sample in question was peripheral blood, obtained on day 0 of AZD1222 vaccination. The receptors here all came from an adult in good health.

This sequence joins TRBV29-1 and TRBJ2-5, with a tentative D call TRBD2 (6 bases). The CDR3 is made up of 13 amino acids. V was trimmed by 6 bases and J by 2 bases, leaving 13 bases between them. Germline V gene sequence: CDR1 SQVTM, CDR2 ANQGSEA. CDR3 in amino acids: CSVPGDSQETQYF. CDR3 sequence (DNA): TGCAGCGTCCCGGGGGACTCGCAAGAGACCCAGTACTTC. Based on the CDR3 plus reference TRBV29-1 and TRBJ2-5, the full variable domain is SAVISQKPSRDICQRGTSLTIQCQVDSQVTMMFWYRQQPGQSLTLIATANQGSEATYESGFVIDKFPISRPNLTFSTLTVSNMSPEDSSIYLCSVPGDSQETQYFGPGTRLLVL.

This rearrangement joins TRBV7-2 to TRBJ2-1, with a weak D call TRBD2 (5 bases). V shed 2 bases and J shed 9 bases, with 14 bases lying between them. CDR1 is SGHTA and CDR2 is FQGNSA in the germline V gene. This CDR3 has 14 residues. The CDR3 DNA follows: TGTGCCAGCAGCTTAAGTCTAGCCGGCAGTGAGCAGTTCTTC. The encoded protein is CASSLSLAGSEQFF.

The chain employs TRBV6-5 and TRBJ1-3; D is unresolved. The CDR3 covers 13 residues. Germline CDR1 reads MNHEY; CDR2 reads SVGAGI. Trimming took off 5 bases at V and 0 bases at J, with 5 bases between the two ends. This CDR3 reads CASSPNSGNTIYF. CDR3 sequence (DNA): TGTGCCAGCAGTCCAAACTCTGGAAACACCATATATTTT.

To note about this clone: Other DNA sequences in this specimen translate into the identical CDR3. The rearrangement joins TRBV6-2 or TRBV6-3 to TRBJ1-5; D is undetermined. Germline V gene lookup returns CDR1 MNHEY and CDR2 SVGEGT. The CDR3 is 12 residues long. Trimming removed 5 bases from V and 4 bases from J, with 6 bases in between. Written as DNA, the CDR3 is TGTGCCAGCAGTCCACCGAATCAGCCCCAGCATTTT. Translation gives CASSPPNQPQHF.

The CDR3 nucleotides read TGTGCCAGCACCATCGGCGACTACGAGCAGTACTTC. It is translated as CASTIGDYEQYF. The chain uses TRBV28 and TRBJ2-7; no clear D gene. Germline V lookup: CDR1 MDHEN, CDR2 SYDVKM. V lost 7 bases and J 3 bases, leaving 10 bases between the germline ends. This CDR3 is 12 amino acids long.

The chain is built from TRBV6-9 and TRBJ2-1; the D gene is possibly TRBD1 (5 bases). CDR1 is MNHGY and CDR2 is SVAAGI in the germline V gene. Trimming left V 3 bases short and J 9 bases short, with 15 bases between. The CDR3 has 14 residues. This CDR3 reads CASSYLDSRVEQFF. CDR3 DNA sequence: TGTGCCAGCAGTTACCTAGACAGCAGGGTTGAGCAGTTCTTC.

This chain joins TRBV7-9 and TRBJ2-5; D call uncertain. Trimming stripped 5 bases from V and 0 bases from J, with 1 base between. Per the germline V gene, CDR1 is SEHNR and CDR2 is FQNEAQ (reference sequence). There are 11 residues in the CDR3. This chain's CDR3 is CASSNQETQYF. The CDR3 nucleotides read TGTGCCAGCAGCAACCAAGAGACCCAGTACTTC.

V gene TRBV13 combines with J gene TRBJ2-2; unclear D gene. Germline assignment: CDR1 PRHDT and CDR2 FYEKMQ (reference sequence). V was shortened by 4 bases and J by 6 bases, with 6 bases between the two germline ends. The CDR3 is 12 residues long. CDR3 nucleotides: TGTGCCAGCAGCTCTCTGGCCGGGGAGCTGTTTTTT. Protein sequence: CASSSLAGELFF.

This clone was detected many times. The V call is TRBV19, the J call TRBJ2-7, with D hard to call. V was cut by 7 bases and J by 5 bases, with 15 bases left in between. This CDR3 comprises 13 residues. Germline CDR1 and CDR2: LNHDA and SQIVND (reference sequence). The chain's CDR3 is CASTGPNYDEQYF. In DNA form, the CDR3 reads TGTGCCAGTACTGGCCCCAATTACGACGAGCAGTACTTC. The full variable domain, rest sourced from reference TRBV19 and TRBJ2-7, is DGGITQSPKYLFRKEGQNVTLSCEQNLNHDAMYWYRQDPGQGLRLIYYSQIVNDFQKGDIAEGYSVSREKKESFPLTVTSAQKNPTAFYLCASTGPNYDEQYFGPGTRLTVT.

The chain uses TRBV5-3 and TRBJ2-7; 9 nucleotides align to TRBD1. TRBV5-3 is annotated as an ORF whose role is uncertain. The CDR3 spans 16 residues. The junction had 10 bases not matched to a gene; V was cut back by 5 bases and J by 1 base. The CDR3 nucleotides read TGTGCCAGAAGTCAAGACAGGGGGTTTTGTTCCTACGAGCAGTACTTC. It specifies CARSQDRGFCSYEQYF.

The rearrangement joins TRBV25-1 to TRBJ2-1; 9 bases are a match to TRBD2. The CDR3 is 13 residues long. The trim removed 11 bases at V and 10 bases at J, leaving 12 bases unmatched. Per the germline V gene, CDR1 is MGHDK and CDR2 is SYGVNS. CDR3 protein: CAPKLAGGVEQFF. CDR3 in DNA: TGTGCCCCCAAACTCGCGGGGGGGGTGGAGCAGTTCTTC.

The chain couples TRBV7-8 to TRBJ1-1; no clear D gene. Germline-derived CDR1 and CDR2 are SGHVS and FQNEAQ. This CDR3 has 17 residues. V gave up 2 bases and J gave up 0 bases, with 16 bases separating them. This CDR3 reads CASSLNANRVMNTEAFF. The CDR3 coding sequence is TGTGCCAGCAGCTTAAACGCAAACCGGGTTATGAACACTGAAGCTTTCTTT.

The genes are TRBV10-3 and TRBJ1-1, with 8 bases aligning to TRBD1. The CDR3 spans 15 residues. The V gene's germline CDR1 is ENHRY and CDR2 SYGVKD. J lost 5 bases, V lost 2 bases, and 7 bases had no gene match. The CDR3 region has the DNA TGTGCCATCAGTGAGGCCCGACAGGGGAGGACTGAAGCTTTCTTT. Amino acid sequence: CAISEARQGRTEAFF.

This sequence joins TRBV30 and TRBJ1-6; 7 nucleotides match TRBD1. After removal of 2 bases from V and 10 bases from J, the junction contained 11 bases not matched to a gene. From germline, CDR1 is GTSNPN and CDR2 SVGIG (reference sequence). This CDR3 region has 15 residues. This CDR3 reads CAWSRQGVEWSPLHF. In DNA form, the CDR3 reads TGTGCCTGGAGTAGGCAGGGGGTGGAGTGGTCACCCCTCCACTTT. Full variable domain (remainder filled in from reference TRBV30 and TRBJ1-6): SQTIHQWPATLVQPVGSPLSLECTVEGTSNPNLYWYRQAAGRGLQLLFYSVGIGQISSEVPQNLSASRPQDRQFILSSKKLLLSDSGFYLCAWSRQGVEWSPLHFGNGTRLTVT.

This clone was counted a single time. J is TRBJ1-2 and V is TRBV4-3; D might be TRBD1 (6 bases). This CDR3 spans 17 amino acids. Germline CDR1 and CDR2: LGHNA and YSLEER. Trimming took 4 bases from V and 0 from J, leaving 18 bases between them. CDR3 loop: CASSLGTRGLANYGYTF. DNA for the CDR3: TGCGCCAGCAGCCTGGGGACAAGGGGACTAGCTAACTATGGCTACACCTTC.

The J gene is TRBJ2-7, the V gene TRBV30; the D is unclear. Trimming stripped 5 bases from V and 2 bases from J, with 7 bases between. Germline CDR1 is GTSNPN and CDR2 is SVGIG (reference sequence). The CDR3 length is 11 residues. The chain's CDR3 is CAWSGPYEQYF. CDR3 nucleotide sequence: TGTGCCTGGTCCGGACCCTACGAGCAGTACTTC. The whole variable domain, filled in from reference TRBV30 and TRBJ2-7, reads SQTIHQWPATLVQPVGSPLSLECTVEGTSNPNLYWYRQAAGRGLQLLFYSVGIGQISSEVPQNLSASRPQDRQFILSSKKLLLSDSGFYLCAWSGPYEQYFGPGTRLTVT.